The 12 T cell receptor beta chains below were found in one sample sequenced in a study of control samples from healthy donors and cancer patients. Clones were sequenced by immunoSEQ multiplex PCR, and TCRdb holds only the in-frame ones, with some missing. The top ten hold about 2.5% of the sample, which has over 90,000 clones, around 90% seen once. Specimen: blood. Every receptor here comes from a young woman in good health.

The rearrangement joins TRBV19 to TRBJ1-1; D is uncertain. This CDR3 is built from 15 residues. The germline V gene has CDR1 LNHDA and CDR2 SQIVND (reference sequence). With 0 bases removed from V and 6 bases from J, the gap between germline ends came to 14 bases. CDR3 in amino acids: CASSIDDSKGAEAFF. The CDR3 DNA is TGTGCCAGTAGTATAGACGATTCGAAGGGTGCTGAAGCTTTCTTT. The entire variable domain, with the rest obtained from reference TRBV19 and TRBJ1-1, is as follows: DGGITQSPKYLFRKEGQNVTLSCEQNLNHDAMYWYRQDPGQGLRLIYYSQIVNDFQKGDIAEGYSVSREKKESFPLTVTSAQKNPTAFYLCASSIDDSKGAEAFFGQGTRLTVV.

The chain combines TRBV7-9 with TRBJ2-1; 9 nucleotides agree with TRBD2. The CDR3 spans 16 residues. Trimming removed 8 bases from V and 8 bases from J; junction bases left unmatched: 16. Germline assignment: CDR1 SEHNR and CDR2 FQNEAQ (reference sequence). CDR3 region: CASRPIAGVGVDEQFF. The CDR3 DNA reads TGTGCCAGCCGCCCCATAGCGGGAGTCGGGGTCGATGAGCAGTTCTTC.

V and J are TRBV3-1 (or the pseudogene TRBV3-2) and TRBJ1-1; no clear D gene. V shed 5 bases and J shed 1 base, with 14 bases lying between them. CDR1 is LGHDT, CDR2 YNNKEL, per germline (reference sequence). The CDR3 totals 15 residues. The CDR3 sequence: CASSSELPGNTEAFF. CDR3 nucleotide sequence: TGTGCCAGCAGCTCAGAGCTTCCGGGGAACACTGAAGCTTTCTTT.

The chain joins TRBV2 to TRBJ2-2, with 7 nucleotides matching TRBD1. The CDR3 covers 15 residues. Germline V CDR1 and CDR2: SNHLY, FYNNEI. The junction had 6 bases not matched to a gene; V was cut back by 2 bases and J by 6 bases. In DNA form, the CDR3 reads TGTGCCAGCAGTGAAATAGGGGGCGATCCCGGGGAGCTGTTTTTT. Protein: CASSEIGGDPGELFF.

The table lists this clone with a count of one. The chain has TRBV6-5 and TRBJ1-1, with 7 bases that match TRBD1. This CDR3 region has 13 residues. The ends lost 6 bases at V and 8 bases at J; junction bases unmatched: 9. Germline CDR1 is MNHEY and CDR2 is SVGAGI. The CDR3 DNA reads as TGTGCCAGCAGCCCACGAATGACAGGGGAAGCTTTCTTT. This sequence encodes CASSPRMTGEAFF.

The chain has TRBV19 and TRBJ2-2; the match to TRBD2 covers 10 bases. This CDR3 has 15 residues. Looked up from germline, CDR1 is LNHDA and CDR2 is SQIVND (reference sequence). With V trimmed by 3 bases and J by 6 bases, 4 bases remained unmatched. DNA for the CDR3: TGTGCCAGTAGTATCAAGCGGGGGGGCCCCGGGGAGCTGTTTTTT. It is translated as CASSIKRGGPGELFF. Full variable domain (missing parts from reference TRBV19 and TRBJ2-2): DGGITQSPKYLFRKEGQNVTLSCEQNLNHDAMYWYRQDPGQGLRLIYYSQIVNDFQKGDIAEGYSVSREKKESFPLTVTSAQKNPTAFYLCASSIKRGGPGELFFGEGSRLTVL.

The chain has TRBV11-2 and TRBJ2-7; D is perhaps TRBD2 (5 bases). Germline V gene data show CDR1 as SGHAT and CDR2 as FQNNGV. The CDR3 consists of 12 residues. The V end lost 5 bases, the J end lost 3 bases, and 8 bases lay between the germline ends. The DNA of the CDR3 is TGTGCCAGCAGCGGGGAGTACTACGAGCAGTACTTC. Amino acid sequence: CASSGEYYEQYF.

The chain combines TRBV7-2 with TRBJ2-7; TRBD2 agrees at 8 bases. After removal of 5 bases from V and 5 bases from J, the junction contained 8 bases not matched to a gene. Germline V gives CDR1 SGHTA, CDR2 FQGNSA. The CDR3 covers 14 residues. This CDR3 reads CASSPAGGQDEQYF. The CDR3 DNA reads TGTGCCAGCAGCCCGGCGGGGGGCCAGGACGAGCAGTACTTC.

V and J are TRBV11-3 and TRBJ2-1; D unresolved. The germline V gene has CDR1 SGHNT and CDR2 YENEEA. The V gene lost 0 bases and the J gene lost 6 bases, with 3 bases spanning the gap. This CDR3 region has 12 residues. CDR3 region: CASSLDINEQFF. As DNA, the CDR3 is TGTGCCAGCAGCTTAGATATCAATGAGCAGTTCTTC.

This sequence joins TRBV7-2 and TRBJ2-7; 8 bases line up with TRBD2. Unmatched junction bases numbered 3, after V lost 3 bases and J lost 2 bases. Germline values: CDR1 SGHTA, CDR2 FQGNSA. The CDR3 consists of 14 residues. This CDR3 is CASSLPSGPYEQYF. Here the CDR3 DNA reads TGTGCCAGCAGCTTGCCTAGCGGGCCCTACGAGCAGTACTTC.

This clone was seen once. The chain has TRBV9 and TRBJ2-5; a possible D gene is TRBD1 (5 bases). CDR3 size: 12 residues. Germline lookup yields CDR1 SGDLS and CDR2 YYNGEE. The V end was cut by 1 base, the J end by 5 bases, with 6 bases between. The CDR3 is CASSVRGETQYF. As DNA, the CDR3 is TGTGCCAGCAGCGTAAGGGGCGAGACCCAGTACTTC.

The chain couples TRBV28 to TRBJ2-7; D unclear. This CDR3 contains 12 residues. The V end was cut by 1 base, the J end by 6 bases, with 7 bases between. Germline-derived CDR1 and CDR2 are MDHEN and SYDVKM. CDR3 region: CASSLLRSEQYF. CDR3 nucleotide sequence: TGTGCCAGCAGTTTATTGCGATCCGAGCAGTACTTC.